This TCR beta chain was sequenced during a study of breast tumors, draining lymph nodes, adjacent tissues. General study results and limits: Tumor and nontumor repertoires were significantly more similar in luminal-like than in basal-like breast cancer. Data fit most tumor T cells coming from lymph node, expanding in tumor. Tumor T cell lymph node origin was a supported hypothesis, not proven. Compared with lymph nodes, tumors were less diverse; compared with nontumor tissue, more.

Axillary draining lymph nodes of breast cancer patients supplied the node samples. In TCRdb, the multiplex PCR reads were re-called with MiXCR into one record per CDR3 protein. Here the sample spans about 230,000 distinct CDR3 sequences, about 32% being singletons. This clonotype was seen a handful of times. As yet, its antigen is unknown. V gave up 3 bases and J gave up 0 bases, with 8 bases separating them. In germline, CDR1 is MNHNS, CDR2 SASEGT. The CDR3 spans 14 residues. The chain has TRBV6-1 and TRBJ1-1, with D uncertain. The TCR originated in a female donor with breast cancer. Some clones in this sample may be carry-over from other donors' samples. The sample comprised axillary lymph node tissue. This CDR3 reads CASSEGILNTEAFF. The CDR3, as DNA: TGTGCCAGCAGTGAGGGAATACTGAACACTGAAGCTTTCTTT.